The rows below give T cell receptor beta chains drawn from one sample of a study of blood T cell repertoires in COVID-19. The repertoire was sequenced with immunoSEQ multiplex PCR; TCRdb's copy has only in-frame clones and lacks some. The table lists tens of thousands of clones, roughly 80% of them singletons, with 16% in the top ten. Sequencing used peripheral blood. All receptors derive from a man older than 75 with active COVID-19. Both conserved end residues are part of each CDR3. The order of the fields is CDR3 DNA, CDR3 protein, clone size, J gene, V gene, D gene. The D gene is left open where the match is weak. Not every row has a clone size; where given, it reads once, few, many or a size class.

TGTGCCAGCATTTTCGGACAGGGGGCTGAGGGCTACACCTTC,CASIFGQGAEGYTF,many,TRBJ1-2,TRBV2,TRBD1
TGTGCCTGGAGTGTCCATGACAGGGGCCGATCACCCCTCCACTTT,CAWSVHDRGRSPLHF,-,TRBJ1-6,TRBV30,TRBD1
TGTGCCAGCTCGCTACAGGGGCCGGGGTCTAATGAAAAACTGTTTTTT,CASSLQGPGSNEKLFF,once,TRBJ1-4,TRBV18,TRBD1
TGTGCCAGCAGCCAGGTACAGGGGGCCCCCTCTGGGGCCAACGTCCTGACTTTC,CASSQVQGAPSGANVLTF,-,TRBJ2-6,TRBV4-2,TRBD1
TGTGCCAGCAGCTTAGCAGGGACAGGGCTCTCCTACGAGCAGTACTTC,CASSLAGTGLSYEQYF,few,TRBJ2-7,TRBV7-6,TRBD1
TGTGCCAGCAGCAGGACAGGGGTTAATTCACCCCTCCACTTT,CASSRTGVNSPLHF,once,TRBJ1-6,TRBV28,TRBD1
TGTGCCAGCCCGGGGTCGGGCAGGGGGCTGAAGAGAACTGAAGCTTTCTTT,CASPGSGRGLKRTEAFF,-,TRBJ1-1,TRBV2,TRBD1
TGTGCCAGCAGCTTTGGGGGGGATCATTCCACTGAAGCTTTCTTT,CASSFGGDHSTEAFF,-,TRBJ1-1,TRBV7-2,-
TGCGCCAGCAGCTTGGGAGTTGTCAGGGAAGGGGAGTATTTT,CASSLGVVREGEYF,-,TRBJ2-3,TRBV5-1,-
TGTGCCAGCAGCCCATCGGGGGGGCGTGAGACCCAGTACTTC,CASSPSGGRETQYF,few,TRBJ2-5,TRBV7-9,TRBD2
TGCAGCGTTTCCCCAGGGTGGGGCACTGAAGCTTTCTTT,CSVSPGWGTEAFF,-,TRBJ1-1,TRBV29-1,-
TGTGCCAGCAGCCCTACGACAGGGCTAAGGAACACTGAAGCTTTCTTT,CASSPTTGLRNTEAFF,-,TRBJ1-1,TRBV4-2,TRBD1
TGTGCCAGCTCAACCATTTGGGAGAGCGAGCAGTACTTC,CASSTIWESEQYF,-,TRBJ2-7,TRBV9,-
TGCGCCAGCAGAACGACTAGTTGGGACACCGGGGAGCTGTTTTTT,CASRTTSWDTGELFF,-,TRBJ2-2,TRBV5-1,-